The rows below give T cell receptor beta chains drawn from one sample of a study of vaccination effects on CD4 cells after COVID-19. No antigen is known for these receptors. The table came from immunoSEQ multiplex PCR; TCRdb's copy has only in-frame clones and leaves some out. The sample lists fewer than 30,000 clones; over 70% were seen once. Source: CD4+ T cells from PBMCs cultured with SARS-CoV-2 spike peptides, taken before COVID-19 vaccination. The receptors originated from a human donor who received a COVID-19 vaccine. The CDR3 runs from the conserved cysteine through the conserved F or W. D genes are given only for firm matches. Expanded clones get a size class; other rows say once, few or many, or leave the size out.

j_call: TRBJ2-3; clone_size: .; v_call: TRBV7-5; d_call: .; cdr3_aa: CARTRSGGFTDTQYF; cdr3_nt: TGTGCCAGAACCCGGAGCGGGGGCTTCACAGATACGCAGTATTTT
j_call: TRBJ1-6; clone_size: few; v_call: TRBV4-1; d_call: .; cdr3_aa: CASSQDTGGTVPLHF; cdr3_nt: TGCGCCAGCAGCCAAGATACCGGGGGAACGGTACCCCTCCACTTT
j_call: TRBJ2-5; clone_size: .; v_call: TRBV27; d_call: TRBD2; cdr3_aa: CASRTGLAGETQYF; cdr3_nt: TGTGCCAGCAGGACAGGACTAGCGGGGGAGACCCAGTACTTC
j_call: TRBJ2-7; clone_size: few; v_call: TRBV7-2; d_call: TRBD2; cdr3_aa: CASSSSSTSGYEQYF; cdr3_nt: TGTGCCAGCAGCTCCTCCTCGACTAGCGGGTACGAGCAGTACTTC
j_call: TRBJ2-5; clone_size: .; v_call: TRBV3-1/TRBV3-2; d_call: .; cdr3_aa: CASSPRRTRGQYF; cdr3_nt: TGTGCCAGCAGCCCCAGACGGACGAGAGGCCAGTACTTC
j_call: TRBJ2-7; clone_size: .; v_call: TRBV5-1; d_call: TRBD1; cdr3_aa: CASSPGGAYGEQYF; cdr3_nt: TGCGCCAGCAGCCCAGGGGGTGCATACGGTGAGCAGTACTTC
j_call: TRBJ2-7; clone_size: .; v_call: TRBV6-1; d_call: .; cdr3_aa: CASSDNRDYEQYF; cdr3_nt: TGTGCCAGCAGTGATAATAGGGACTACGAGCAGTACTTC
j_call: TRBJ1-2; clone_size: few; v_call: TRBV19; d_call: .; cdr3_aa: CASVDGPNYGYTF; cdr3_nt: TGTGCCAGTGTGGACGGCCCTAACTATGGCTACACCTTC
j_call: TRBJ1-5; clone_size: .; v_call: TRBV19; d_call: TRBD1; cdr3_aa: CASSGPGTGSGNQPQHF; cdr3_nt: TGTGCCAGTAGCGGTCCCGGGACAGGGTCGGGAAATCAGCCCCAGCATTTT
j_call: TRBJ1-1; clone_size: few; v_call: TRBV5-1; d_call: TRBD1; cdr3_aa: CASRAGGFGTEAFF; cdr3_nt: TGCGCCAGCAGGGCAGGGGGCTTTGGCACTGAAGCTTTCTTT
j_call: TRBJ1-5; clone_size: .; v_call: TRBV5-1; d_call: .; cdr3_aa: CASSLAPGHNQPQHF; cdr3_nt: TGCGCCAGCAGCTTGGCCCCAGGACACAATCAGCCCCAGCATTTT
j_call: TRBJ2-1; clone_size: .; v_call: TRBV21-1; d_call: .; cdr3_aa: CASSTLRTSLGYNEQFF; cdr3_nt: TGTGCCAGCAGCACCCTAAGAACTAGTCTTGGGTACAATGAGCAGTTCTTC
j_call: TRBJ2-3; clone_size: .; v_call: TRBV5-1; d_call: TRBD1; cdr3_aa: CASSLPGGTDTQYF; cdr3_nt: TGCGCCAGCAGCTTGCCAGGGGGTACAGATACGCAGTATTTT
j_call: TRBJ1-4; clone_size: .; v_call: TRBV7-2; d_call: .; cdr3_aa: CASSVDRTNEKLFF; cdr3_nt: TGTGCCAGCAGCGTGGACAGAACTAATGAAAAACTGTTTTTT
j_call: TRBJ1-3; clone_size: .; v_call: TRBV5-4; d_call: .; cdr3_aa: CASSLDGSSGNTIYF; cdr3_nt: TGTGCCAGCAGCTTGGACGGGAGCTCTGGAAACACCATATATTTT
j_call: TRBJ2-3; clone_size: .; v_call: TRBV3-1/TRBV3-2; d_call: TRBD2; cdr3_aa: CASSPRTSVTDTQYF; cdr3_nt: TGTGCCAGCAGCCCCCGGACTAGCGTCACAGATACGCAGTATTTT
j_call: TRBJ2-3; clone_size: .; v_call: TRBV4-2; d_call: .; cdr3_aa: CASSQDHRTDTQYF; cdr3_nt: TGTGCCAGCAGCCAAGATCACCGCACAGATACGCAGTATTTT
j_call: TRBJ1-1; clone_size: .; v_call: TRBV2; d_call: .; cdr3_aa: CASSRQMNTEAFF; cdr3_nt: TGTGCCAGCAGTAGGCAGATGAACACTGAAGCTTTCTTT
j_call: TRBJ2-3; clone_size: .; v_call: TRBV7-2; d_call: TRBD2; cdr3_aa: CASSFLAGVRRSDTQYF; cdr3_nt: TGTGCCAGCAGCTTTTTAGCGGGGGTTCGAAGGTCAGATACGCAGTATTTT
j_call: TRBJ2-7; clone_size: .; v_call: TRBV19; d_call: TRBD2; cdr3_aa: CASSGWGGGEQYF; cdr3_nt: TGTGCCAGTAGCGGCTGGGGCGGGGGCGAGCAGTACTTC
j_call: TRBJ1-1; clone_size: .; v_call: TRBV4-2; d_call: .; cdr3_aa: CASSQARGGDTEAFF; cdr3_nt: TGTGCCAGCAGCCAAGCAAGGGGTGGGGACACTGAAGCTTTCTTT
j_call: TRBJ1-1; clone_size: .; v_call: TRBV7-9; d_call: .; cdr3_aa: CASSPAGNTEAFF; cdr3_nt: TGTGCCAGCAGCCCAGCTGGGAACACTGAAGCTTTCTTT
j_call: TRBJ1-3; clone_size: .; v_call: TRBV2; d_call: TRBD1; cdr3_aa: CASSEGGTGKISGNTIYF; cdr3_nt: TGTGCCAGCAGTGAAGGGGGGACAGGGAAGATATCTGGAAACACCATATATTTT
j_call: TRBJ1-2; clone_size: .; v_call: TRBV15; d_call: TRBD1; cdr3_aa: CATSSTGGRPNYGYTF; cdr3_nt: TGTGCCACCAGCAGTACAGGGGGCCGTCCCAACTATGGCTACACCTTC
j_call: TRBJ2-7; clone_size: .; v_call: TRBV28; d_call: .; cdr3_aa: CASSGDGRAYEQYF; cdr3_nt: TGTGCCAGCAGCGGCGATGGTCGCGCCTACGAGCAGTACTTC
j_call: TRBJ2-7; clone_size: once; v_call: TRBV12-3/TRBV12-4; d_call: .; cdr3_aa: CASSSDFDEQYF; cdr3_nt: TGTGCCAGCAGTTCAGATTTCGACGAGCAGTACTTC
j_call: TRBJ1-1; clone_size: .; v_call: TRBV7-8; d_call: TRBD1; cdr3_aa: CASSPRTGQLVGAFF; cdr3_nt: TGTGCCAGCAGCCCGCGGACAGGCCAATTGGTGGGTGCTTTCTTT
j_call: TRBJ1-5; clone_size: once; v_call: TRBV28; d_call: .; cdr3_aa: CASSLYGRVRPQHF; cdr3_nt: TGTGCCAGCAGTTTATACGGCAGGGTTAGGCCCCAGCATTTT
j_call: TRBJ1-3; clone_size: .; v_call: TRBV3-1/TRBV3-2; d_call: TRBD1; cdr3_aa: CASSKTGPIYF; cdr3_nt: TGTGCCAGCAGTAAGACAGGGCCCATATATTTT
j_call: TRBJ2-7; clone_size: .; v_call: TRBV30; d_call: .; cdr3_aa: CAWSRLGQSSYEQYF; cdr3_nt: TGTGCCTGGAGTAGATTAGGACAGAGCTCCTACGAGCAGTACTTC
j_call: TRBJ2-5; clone_size: .; v_call: TRBV19; d_call: TRBD2; cdr3_aa: CASSLERGAGAETQYF; cdr3_nt: TGTGCCAGTAGTCTTGAAAGGGGCGCGGGAGCGGAGACCCAGTACTTC
j_call: TRBJ2-1; clone_size: .; v_call: TRBV19; d_call: .; cdr3_aa: CASSSLSDYPYNEQFF; cdr3_nt: TGTGCCAGTAGTAGCCTCTCGGATTACCCATACAATGAGCAGTTCTTC
j_call: TRBJ1-3; clone_size: once; v_call: TRBV18; d_call: TRBD1; cdr3_aa: CASSQGQGYVSPGNTIYF; cdr3_nt: TGTGCCAGCTCCCAAGGACAGGGCTACGTCTCACCGGGAAACACCATATATTTT
j_call: TRBJ2-1; clone_size: .; v_call: TRBV13; d_call: .; cdr3_aa: CASSLLQYNEQFF; cdr3_nt: TGTGCCAGCAGCTTATTGCAATACAATGAGCAGTTCTTC
j_call: TRBJ2-1; clone_size: .; v_call: TRBV24-1; d_call: TRBD2; cdr3_aa: CATSDLGPSGSSYNEQFF; cdr3_nt: TGTGCCACCAGTGATTTGGGGCCTAGCGGGAGCTCCTACAATGAGCAGTTCTTC
j_call: TRBJ1-2; clone_size: few; v_call: TRBV27; d_call: .; cdr3_aa: CASSFQADTYGYTF; cdr3_nt: TGTGCCAGCAGTTTTCAGGCCGACACCTATGGCTACACCTTC
j_call: TRBJ2-2; clone_size: .; v_call: TRBV6-2/TRBV6-3; d_call: .; cdr3_aa: CASSLFPGRVTENTGELFF; cdr3_nt: TGTGCCAGCAGCCTCTTTCCGGGCCGAGTAACAGAAAACACCGGGGAGCTGTTTTTT
j_call: TRBJ2-5; clone_size: .; v_call: TRBV5-1; d_call: TRBD1; cdr3_aa: CASSLYRGQETQYF; cdr3_nt: TGCGCCAGCAGCTTGTACAGGGGCCAAGAGACCCAGTACTTC
j_call: TRBJ2-5; clone_size: .; v_call: TRBV7-3; d_call: .; cdr3_aa: CASSPGGGALETQYF; cdr3_nt: TGTGCCAGCAGCCCAGGAGGGGGGGCCCTCGAGACCCAGTACTTC
j_call: TRBJ1-1; clone_size: .; v_call: TRBV5-6; d_call: .; cdr3_aa: CASSLPGQITNTEAFF; cdr3_nt: TGTGCCAGCAGTCTCCCAGGACAGATAACGAACACTGAAGCTTTCTTT
j_call: TRBJ2-3; clone_size: .; v_call: TRBV7-9; d_call: TRBD2; cdr3_aa: CASSVLAGGRTDTQYF; cdr3_nt: TGTGCCAGCAGCGTCCTAGCGGGAGGACGCACAGATACGCAGTATTTT
j_call: TRBJ2-3; clone_size: .; v_call: TRBV15; d_call: TRBD2; cdr3_aa: CATSRDLAGGPSTDTQYF; cdr3_nt: TGTGCCACCAGCAGAGATCTAGCGGGGGGGCCCAGCACAGATACGCAGTATTTT
j_call: TRBJ2-1; clone_size: .; v_call: TRBV5-4; d_call: .; cdr3_aa: CASSGTSLSYNEQFF; cdr3_nt: TGTGCCAGCAGCGGAACTAGCCTTTCCTACAATGAGCAGTTCTTC
j_call: TRBJ2-5; clone_size: .; v_call: TRBV7-8; d_call: TRBD2; cdr3_aa: CASSIGTSGRETQYF; cdr3_nt: TGTGCCAGCAGCATCGGGACTAGCGGGAGGGAGACCCAGTACTTC
j_call: TRBJ2-1; clone_size: .; v_call: TRBV6-2/TRBV6-3; d_call: TRBD1; cdr3_aa: CASSLGVQGLGRRNEQFF; cdr3_nt: TGTGCCAGCAGCTTAGGGGTACAGGGGTTAGGGAGACGCAATGAGCAGTTCTTC
j_call: TRBJ1-1; clone_size: .; v_call: TRBV5-1; d_call: .; cdr3_aa: CASRKGAENTEAFF; cdr3_nt: TGCGCCAGCAGAAAAGGGGCTGAGAACACTGAAGCTTTCTTT
j_call: TRBJ1-1; clone_size: .; v_call: TRBV19; d_call: .; cdr3_aa: CASSFGWAEAFF; cdr3_nt: TGTGCCAGTAGTTTTGGGTGGGCTGAAGCTTTCTTT
j_call: TRBJ2-2; clone_size: .; v_call: TRBV7-6; d_call: .; cdr3_aa: CASSLAGGSTGELFF; cdr3_nt: TGTGCCAGCAGCTTAGCTGGAGGGAGCACCGGGGAGCTGTTTTTT
j_call: TRBJ2-1; clone_size: few; v_call: TRBV27; d_call: .; cdr3_aa: CASSLSKLSEQFF; cdr3_nt: TGTGCCAGCAGTTTATCGAAGCTCTCGGAGCAGTTCTTC
j_call: TRBJ2-7; clone_size: few; v_call: TRBV5-4; d_call: TRBD2; cdr3_aa: CASSTSGGPGEQYF; cdr3_nt: TGTGCCAGCAGCACTAGCGGGGGGCCGGGGGAGCAGTACTTC
j_call: TRBJ1-2; clone_size: .; v_call: TRBV6-5; d_call: TRBD1; cdr3_aa: CASSYSRDRGGGGYTF; cdr3_nt: TGTGCCAGCAGTTACTCCCGGGACAGGGGAGGGGGAGGCTACACCTTC
j_call: TRBJ2-2; clone_size: .; v_call: TRBV11-2; d_call: .; cdr3_aa: CASSLVVSGSTGELFF; cdr3_nt: TGTGCCAGCAGCTTAGTCGTTTCGGGCAGCACCGGGGAGCTGTTTTTT
j_call: TRBJ2-7; clone_size: .; v_call: TRBV19; d_call: .; cdr3_aa: CASSEVAPTYEQYF; cdr3_nt: TGTGCCAGTAGTGAAGTCGCCCCGACCTACGAGCAGTACTTC
j_call: TRBJ2-1; clone_size: .; v_call: TRBV7-6; d_call: TRBD2; cdr3_aa: CASSLEASGGPSGSYNEQFF; cdr3_nt: TGTGCCAGCAGCTTGGAGGCTAGCGGGGGCCCCAGTGGGTCCTACAATGAGCAGTTCTTC
j_call: TRBJ2-1; clone_size: .; v_call: TRBV6-2/TRBV6-3; d_call: .; cdr3_aa: CASSYSPISGAYNEQFF; cdr3_nt: TGTGCCAGCAGTTACTCGCCAATTTCTGGGGCCTACAATGAGCAGTTCTTC